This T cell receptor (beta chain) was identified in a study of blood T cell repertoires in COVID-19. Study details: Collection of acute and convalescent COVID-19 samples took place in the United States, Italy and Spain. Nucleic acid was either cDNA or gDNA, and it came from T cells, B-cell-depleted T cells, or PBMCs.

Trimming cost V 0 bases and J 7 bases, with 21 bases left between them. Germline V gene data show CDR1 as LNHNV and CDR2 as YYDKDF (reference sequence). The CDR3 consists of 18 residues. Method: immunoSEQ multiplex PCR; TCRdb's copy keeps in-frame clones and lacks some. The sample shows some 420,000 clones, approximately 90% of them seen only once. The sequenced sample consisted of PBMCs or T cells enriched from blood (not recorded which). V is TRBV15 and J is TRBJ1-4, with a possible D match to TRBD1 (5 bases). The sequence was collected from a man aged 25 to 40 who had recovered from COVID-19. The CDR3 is CATSRDRGGTFRGEKLFF. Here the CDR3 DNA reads TGTGCCACCAGCAGAGATCGAGGAGGGACTTTTCGCGGTGAAAAACTGTTTTTT.